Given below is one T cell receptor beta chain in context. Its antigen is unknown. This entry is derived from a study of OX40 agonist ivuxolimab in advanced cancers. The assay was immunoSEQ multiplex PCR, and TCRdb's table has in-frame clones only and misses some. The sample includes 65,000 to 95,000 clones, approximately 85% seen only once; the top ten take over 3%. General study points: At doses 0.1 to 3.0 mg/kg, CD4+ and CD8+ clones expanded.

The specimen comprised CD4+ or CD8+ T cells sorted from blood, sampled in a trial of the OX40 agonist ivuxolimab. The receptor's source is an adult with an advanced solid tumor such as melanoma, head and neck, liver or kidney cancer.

CDR3 in amino acids: CASSPYDSGIYNEQFF. The CDR3 coding sequence is TGTGCCAGCTCACCTTATGATAGCGGGATTTACAATGAGCAGTTCTTC. The V call is TRBV18, the J call TRBJ2-1, with TRBD2 matching over 8 bases. V was clipped by 3 bases and J by 4 bases; unmatched bases: 8. The CDR3 is made up of 16 amino acids. Germline V gene data show CDR1 as KGHSH and CDR2 as LQKENI.